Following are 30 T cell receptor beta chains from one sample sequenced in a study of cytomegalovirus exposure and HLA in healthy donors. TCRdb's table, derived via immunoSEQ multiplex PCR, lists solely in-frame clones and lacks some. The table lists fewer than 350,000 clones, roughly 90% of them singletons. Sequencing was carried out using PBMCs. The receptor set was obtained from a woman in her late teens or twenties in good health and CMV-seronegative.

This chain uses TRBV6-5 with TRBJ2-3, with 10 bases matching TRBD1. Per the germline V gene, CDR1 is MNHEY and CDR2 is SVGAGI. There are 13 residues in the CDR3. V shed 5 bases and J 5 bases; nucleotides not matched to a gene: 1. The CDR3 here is CASSDRGRDTQYF. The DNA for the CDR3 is TGTGCCAGCAGTGACAGGGGGCGAGATACGCAGTATTTT.

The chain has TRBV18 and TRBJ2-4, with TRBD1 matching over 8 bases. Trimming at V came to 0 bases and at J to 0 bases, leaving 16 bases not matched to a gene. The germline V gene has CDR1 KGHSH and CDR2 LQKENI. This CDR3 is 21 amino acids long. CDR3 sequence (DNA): TGTGCCAGCTCACCACCGAAGGTGGGACAGGAGACGATTCTAGCCAAAAACATTCAGTACTTC. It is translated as CASSPPKVGQETILAKNIQYF.

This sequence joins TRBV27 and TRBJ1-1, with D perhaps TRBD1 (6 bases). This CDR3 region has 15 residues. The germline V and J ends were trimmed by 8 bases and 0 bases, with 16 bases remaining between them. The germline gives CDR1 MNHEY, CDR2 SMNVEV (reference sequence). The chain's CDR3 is CASSEAHRVNTEAFF. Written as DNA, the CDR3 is TGTGCCAGCTCCGAGGCTCACAGGGTGAACACTGAAGCTTTCTTT.

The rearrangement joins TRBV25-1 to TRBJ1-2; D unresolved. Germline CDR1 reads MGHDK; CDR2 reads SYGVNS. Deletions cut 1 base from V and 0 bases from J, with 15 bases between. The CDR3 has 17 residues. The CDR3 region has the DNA TGTGCCAGCAGTGAATCTGGCAGTGCTGATGCTAACTATGGCTACACCTTC. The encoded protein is CASSESGSADANYGYTF.

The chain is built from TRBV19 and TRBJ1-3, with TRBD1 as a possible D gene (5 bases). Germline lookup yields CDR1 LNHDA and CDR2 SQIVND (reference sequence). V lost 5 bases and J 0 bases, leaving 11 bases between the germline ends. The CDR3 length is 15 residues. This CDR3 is CASSVRVDSGNTIYF. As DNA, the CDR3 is TGTGCCAGTAGTGTCAGGGTTGACTCTGGAAACACCATATATTTT.

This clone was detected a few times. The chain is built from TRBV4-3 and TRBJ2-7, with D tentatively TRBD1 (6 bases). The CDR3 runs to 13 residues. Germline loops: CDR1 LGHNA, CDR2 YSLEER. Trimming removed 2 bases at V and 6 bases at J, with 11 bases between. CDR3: CASSQHRQAEQYF. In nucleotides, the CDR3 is TGCGCCAGCAGCCAACATCGACAGGCCGAGCAGTACTTC.

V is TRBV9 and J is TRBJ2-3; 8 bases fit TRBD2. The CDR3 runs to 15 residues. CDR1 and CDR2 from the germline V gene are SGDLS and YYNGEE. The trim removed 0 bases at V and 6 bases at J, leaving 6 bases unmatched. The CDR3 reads CASSVALREGDTQYF. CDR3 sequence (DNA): TGTGCCAGCAGCGTAGCTCTTCGGGAGGGGGATACGCAGTATTTT.

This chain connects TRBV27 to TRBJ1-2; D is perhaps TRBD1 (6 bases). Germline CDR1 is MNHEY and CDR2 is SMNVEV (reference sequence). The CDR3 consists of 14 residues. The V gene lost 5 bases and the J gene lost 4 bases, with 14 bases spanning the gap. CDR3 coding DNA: TGTGCCAGCAGTACACACCAGGGGAGCTATGGCTACACCTTC. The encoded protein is CASSTHQGSYGYTF.

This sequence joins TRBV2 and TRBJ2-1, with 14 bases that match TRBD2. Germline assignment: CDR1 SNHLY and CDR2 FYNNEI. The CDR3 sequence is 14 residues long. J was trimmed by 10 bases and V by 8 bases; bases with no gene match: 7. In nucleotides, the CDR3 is TGTGCCAGCGCGGGACTAGCGGGAGTAAACGAGCAGTTCTTC. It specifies CASAGLAGVNEQFF.

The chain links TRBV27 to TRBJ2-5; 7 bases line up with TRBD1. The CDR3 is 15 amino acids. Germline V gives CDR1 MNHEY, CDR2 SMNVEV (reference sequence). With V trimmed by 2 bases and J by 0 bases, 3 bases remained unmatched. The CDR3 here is CASSLRRGYQETQYF. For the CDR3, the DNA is TGTGCCAGCAGTTTACGCAGGGGGTACCAAGAGACCCAGTACTTC.

In DNA, the CDR3 is TGTGCCAGTAAGGGGCCTGGGGTCGGCGAGCAGTACTTC. It translates to CASKGPGVGEQYF. J is TRBJ2-7 and V is TRBV27, with D perhaps TRBD1 (5 bases). Germline V lookup: CDR1 MNHEY, CDR2 SMNVEV (reference sequence). The CDR3 consists of 13 residues. V lost 9 bases and J 6 bases, leaving 18 bases between the germline ends.

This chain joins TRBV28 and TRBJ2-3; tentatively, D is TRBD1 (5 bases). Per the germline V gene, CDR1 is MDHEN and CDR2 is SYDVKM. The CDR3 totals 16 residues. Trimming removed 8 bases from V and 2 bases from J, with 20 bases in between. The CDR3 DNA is TGTGCCAGCGGACCGACAGCCGGGCTTTTCACAGATACGCAGTATTTT. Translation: CASGPTAGLFTDTQYF.

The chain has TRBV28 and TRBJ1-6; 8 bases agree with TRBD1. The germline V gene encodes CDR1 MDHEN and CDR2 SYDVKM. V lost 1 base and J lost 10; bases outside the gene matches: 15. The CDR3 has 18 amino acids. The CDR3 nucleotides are TGTGCCAGCAGTTTATTTGCCCCAGGACAGGGAAAAAGCTCACCCCTCCACTTT. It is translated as CASSLFAPGQGKSSPLHF.

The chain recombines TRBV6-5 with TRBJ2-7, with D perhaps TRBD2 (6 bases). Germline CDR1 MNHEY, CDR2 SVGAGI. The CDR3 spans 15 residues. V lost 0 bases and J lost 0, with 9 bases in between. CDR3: CASSYSEGSSYEQYF. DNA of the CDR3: TGTGCCAGCAGTTACTCGGAGGGGAGCTCCTACGAGCAGTACTTC.

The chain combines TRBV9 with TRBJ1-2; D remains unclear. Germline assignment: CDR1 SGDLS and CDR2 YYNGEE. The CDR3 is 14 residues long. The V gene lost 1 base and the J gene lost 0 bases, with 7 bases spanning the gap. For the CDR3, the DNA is TGTGCCAGCAGCGTACAGGTGTCTAACTATGGCTACACCTTC. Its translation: CASSVQVSNYGYTF.

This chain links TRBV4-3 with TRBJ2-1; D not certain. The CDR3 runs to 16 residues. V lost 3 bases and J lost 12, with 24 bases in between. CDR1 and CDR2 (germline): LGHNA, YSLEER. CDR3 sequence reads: CASSQAELPTMSVQFF. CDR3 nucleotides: TGCGCCAGCAGCCAGGCGGAACTACCTACAATGAGCGTGCAGTTCTTC.

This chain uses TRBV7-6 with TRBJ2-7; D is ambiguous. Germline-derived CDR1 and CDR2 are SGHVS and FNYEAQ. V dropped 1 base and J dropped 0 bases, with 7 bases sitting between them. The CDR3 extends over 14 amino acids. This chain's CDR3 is CASSLDRSSYEQYF. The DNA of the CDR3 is TGTGCCAGCAGCTTAGACCGGTCCTCCTACGAGCAGTACTTC.

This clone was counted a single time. As DNA, the CDR3 is TGTGCCAGCAGCAACCCTCCGGGACAAAGGGGCCCGTTGAACACTGAAGCTTTCTTT. It specifies CASSNPPGQRGPLNTEAFF. The rearrangement links TRBV11-2 to TRBJ1-1, with D perhaps matching TRBD1 (6 bases). Looked up from germline, CDR1 is SGHAT and CDR2 is FQNNGV. CDR3 size: 19 residues. Trimming took 5 bases from V and 0 from J, leaving 25 bases between them.

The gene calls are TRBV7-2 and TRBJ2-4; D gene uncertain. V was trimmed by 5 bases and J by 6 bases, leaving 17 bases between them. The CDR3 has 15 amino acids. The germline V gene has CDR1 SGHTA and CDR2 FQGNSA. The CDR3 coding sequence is TGTGCCAGCAGCGCCCAGACCCCCCCAGGAAACATTCAGTACTTC. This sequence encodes CASSAQTPPGNIQYF. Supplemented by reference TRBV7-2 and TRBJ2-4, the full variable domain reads GAGVSQSPSNKVTEKGKDVELRCDPISGHTALYWYRQSLGQGLEFLIYFQGNSAPDKSGLPSDRFSAERTGGSVSTLTIQRTQQEDSAVYLCASSAQTPPGNIQYFGAGTRLSVL.

The CDR3 region is CASSLPQYQETQYF. In DNA form, the CDR3 reads TGTGCCAGCAGCTTGCCGCAGTACCAAGAGACCCAGTACTTC. V usage is TRBV5-5 and J usage is TRBJ2-5; no definite D call. Germline V CDR1 and CDR2: SGHKS, YYEKEE (reference sequence). The CDR3 sequence is 14 residues long. The V and J ends lost 1 base and 0 bases respectively, with 7 bases between them.

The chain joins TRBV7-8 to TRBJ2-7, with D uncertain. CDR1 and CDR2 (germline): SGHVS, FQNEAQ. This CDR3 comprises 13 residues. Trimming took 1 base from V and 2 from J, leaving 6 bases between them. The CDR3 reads CASSLDRPYEQYF. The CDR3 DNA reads TGTGCCAGCAGCTTAGACAGACCCTACGAGCAGTACTTC.

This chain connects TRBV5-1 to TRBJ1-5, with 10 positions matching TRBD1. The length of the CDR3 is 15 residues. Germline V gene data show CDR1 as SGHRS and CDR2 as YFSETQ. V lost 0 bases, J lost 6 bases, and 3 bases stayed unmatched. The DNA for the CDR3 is TGCGCCAGCAGCTTGGGACAGGGGGCGGGTCAGCCCCAGCATTTT. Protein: CASSLGQGAGQPQHF.

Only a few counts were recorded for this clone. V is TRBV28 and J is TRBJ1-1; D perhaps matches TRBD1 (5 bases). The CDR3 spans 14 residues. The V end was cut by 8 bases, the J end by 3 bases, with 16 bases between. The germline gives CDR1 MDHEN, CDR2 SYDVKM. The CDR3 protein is CASARQGRDTEAFF. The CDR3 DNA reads TGTGCCAGCGCCCGTCAGGGCAGGGACACTGAAGCTTTCTTT.

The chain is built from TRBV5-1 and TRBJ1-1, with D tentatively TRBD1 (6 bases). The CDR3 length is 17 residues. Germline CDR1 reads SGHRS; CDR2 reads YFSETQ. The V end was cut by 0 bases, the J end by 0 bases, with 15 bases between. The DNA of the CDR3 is TGCGCCAGCAGCTTGGGGCCCAGGGGCAGGGTGAACACTGAAGCTTTCTTT. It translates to CASSLGPRGRVNTEAFF.

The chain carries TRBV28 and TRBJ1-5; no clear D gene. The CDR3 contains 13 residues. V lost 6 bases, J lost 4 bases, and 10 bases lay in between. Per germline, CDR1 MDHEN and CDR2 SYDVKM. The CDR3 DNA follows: TGTGCCAGCAGAGCGAGCCGAAATCAGCCCCAGCATTTT. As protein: CASRASRNQPQHF.

The CDR3 DNA is TGTGCCAGCTCGGAGGGCCTACAAGAGACCCAGTACTTC. Its protein is CASSEGLQETQYF. The genes are TRBV18 and TRBJ2-5; a possible D gene is TRBD2 (6 bases). Germline V gene data show CDR1 as KGHSH and CDR2 as LQKENI. V shed 6 bases and J shed 2 bases, with 10 bases lying between them. This CDR3 is built from 13 residues.

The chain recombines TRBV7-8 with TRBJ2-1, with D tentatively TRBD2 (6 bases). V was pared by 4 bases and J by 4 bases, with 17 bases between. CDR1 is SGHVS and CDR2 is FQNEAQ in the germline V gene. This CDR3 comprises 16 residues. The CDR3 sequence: CASSSGPGAAYNEQFF. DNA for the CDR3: TGTGCCAGCAGCTCCGGCCCGGGAGCGGCTTACAATGAGCAGTTCTTC. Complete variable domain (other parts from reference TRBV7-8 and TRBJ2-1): GAGVSQSPRYKVAKRGQDVALRCDPISGHVSLFWYQQALGQGPEFLTYFQNEAQLDKSGLPSDRFFAERPEGSVSTLKIQRTQQEDSAVYLCASSSGPGAAYNEQFFGPGTRLTVL.

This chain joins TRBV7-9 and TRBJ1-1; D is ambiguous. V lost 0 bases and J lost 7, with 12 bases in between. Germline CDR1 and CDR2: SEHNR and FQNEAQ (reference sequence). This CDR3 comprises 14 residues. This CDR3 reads CASSLAGPDDEAFF. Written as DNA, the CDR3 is TGTGCCAGCAGCTTAGCTGGGCCCGACGATGAAGCTTTCTTT.

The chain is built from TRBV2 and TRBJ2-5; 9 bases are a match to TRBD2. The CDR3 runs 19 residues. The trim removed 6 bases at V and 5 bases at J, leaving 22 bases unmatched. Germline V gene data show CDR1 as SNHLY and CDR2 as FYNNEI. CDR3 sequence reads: CASREMGSGSRDFRETQYF. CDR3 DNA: TGTGCCAGCAGGGAAATGGGTAGCGGGAGTAGGGATTTTCGGGAGACCCAGTACTTC.

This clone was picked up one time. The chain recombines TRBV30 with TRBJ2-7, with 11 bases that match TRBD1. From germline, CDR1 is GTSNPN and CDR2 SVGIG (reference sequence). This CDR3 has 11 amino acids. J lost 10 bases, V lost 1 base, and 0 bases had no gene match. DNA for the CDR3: TGTGCCTGGAGTGGGACAGGGGGCCAGTACTTC. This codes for CAWSGTGGQYF.